Each of the 19 T cell receptor beta chains below was sequenced from the same sample in a study of T cell changes during pregnancy in multiple sclerosis. Sequenced by immunoSEQ multiplex PCR; TCRdb stores in-frame clones only, minus some. The repertoire holds about 38,000 clones, about 90% seen once, with approximately 0.52% in the top ten. Sequenced here: CD4+ T cells from peripheral blood mononuclear cells, sampled in the second trimester of pregnancy. Receptors originate from a female donor with multiple sclerosis, enrolled in a pregnancy study.

V gene TRBV10-3 combines with J gene TRBJ1-5, with 9 bases lining up with TRBD1. The ends lost 3 bases at V and 1 base at J; junction bases unmatched: 7. The CDR3 is made up of 17 amino acids. Germline CDR1 is ENHRY and CDR2 is SYGVKD. Written as DNA, the CDR3 is TGTGCCATCAGTGACTCTACAGGGGGCAAGAGCAATCAGCCCCAGCATTTT. It is translated as CAISDSTGGKSNQPQHF.

This clone has a single count. The chain combines TRBV2 with TRBJ2-7; 13 nucleotides match TRBD2. Germline CDR1 SNHLY, CDR2 FYNNEI. CDR3 length equals 14 residues. V lost 6 bases to trimming and J lost 3 bases; unmatched junction nucleotides: 2. The CDR3 spells CASRGTSGDYEQYF. CDR3 DNA sequence: TGTGCCAGCAGGGGGACTAGCGGGGACTACGAGCAGTACTTC.

The CDR3 spells CATSRERVTSGEQYF. The CDR3 DNA is TGTGCCACCAGCAGAGAACGAGTGACTAGCGGAGAGCAGTACTTC. The rearrangement links TRBV15 to TRBJ2-7; 9 bases match TRBD2. The CDR3 runs to 15 residues. Germline CDR1 LNHNV, CDR2 YYDKDF (reference sequence). V dropped 0 bases and J dropped 7; count of bases not matched to a gene: 7.

The chain employs TRBV28 and TRBJ1-1, with a tentative D call TRBD1 (5 bases). CDR1 MDHEN and CDR2 SYDVKM come from the germline V gene. Trimming took off 8 bases at V and 3 bases at J, with 10 bases between the two ends. The CDR3 covers 12 residues. Here the CDR3 DNA reads TGTGCCAGCTGTGGGGGGTACACTGAAGCTTTCTTT. Its translation: CASCGGYTEAFF.

The chain couples TRBV9 to TRBJ1-3; D is uncertain. Germline assignment: CDR1 SGDLS and CDR2 YYNGEE. CDR3 length equals 14 residues. Between the trimmed V and J ends, which lost 0 bases and 0 bases, there was a span of 4 bases. CDR3 sequence (DNA): TGTGCCAGCAGCGTAGAAGCCTCTGGAAACACCATATATTTT. This codes for CASSVEASGNTIYF.

This chain links TRBV7-9 with TRBJ1-2; 7 bases line up with TRBD1. Trimming at V came to 3 bases and at J to 0 bases, leaving 4 bases not matched to a gene. Germline loops: CDR1 SEHNR, CDR2 FQNEAQ (reference sequence). The CDR3 loop spans 15 amino acids. The CDR3 DNA follows: TGTGCCAGCAGCTTTTCAGGGGGAGCTAACTATGGCTACACCTTC. Encoded protein: CASSFSGGANYGYTF.

The chain employs TRBV29-1 and TRBJ2-5, with D hard to call. Trimming pared 3 bases from V and 3 bases from J, leaving 5 bases between. The CDR3 runs to 11 residues. Germline V gives CDR1 SQVTM, CDR2 ANQGSEA. Here the CDR3 reads CSVDAEETQYF. DNA for the CDR3: TGCAGCGTTGACGCAGAAGAGACCCAGTACTTC.

This chain connects TRBV7-9 to TRBJ2-1; 10 nucleotides align to TRBD2. J gave up 0 bases and V 2 bases, and 7 bases lay outside the gene matches. The CDR3 extends over 18 amino acids. Germline V gene data show CDR1 as SEHNR and CDR2 as FQNEAQ (reference sequence). Here the CDR3 DNA reads TGTGCCAGCAGCTTACAACGGACTAGCGGCAGCTCCTACAATGAGCAGTTCTTC. As protein: CASSLQRTSGSSYNEQFF.

The genes are TRBV19 and TRBJ2-1; 7 bases are a match to TRBD2. The V gene's germline CDR1 is LNHDA and CDR2 SQIVND (reference sequence). V shed 7 bases, J shed 7 bases, and the junction held 16 bases outside the gene matches. The CDR3 runs to 16 residues. CDR3 protein: CASTLGGISGSNEQFF. The CDR3 bases are TGTGCCAGTACCCTGGGGGGGATTAGCGGGTCAAATGAGCAGTTCTTC.

The chain is built from TRBV9 and TRBJ2-7; 9 nucleotides match TRBD2. The length of the CDR3 is 16 residues. Germline CDR1 reads SGDLS; CDR2 reads YYNGEE. J lost 3 bases, V lost 0 bases, and 7 bases had no gene match. The CDR3 protein is CASSVEPTSGYYEQYF. CDR3 nucleotide sequence: TGTGCCAGCAGCGTAGAACCCACTAGCGGGTACTACGAGCAGTACTTC.

V usage is TRBV9 and J usage is TRBJ2-7; 7 positions match TRBD1. Germline V gene sequence: CDR1 SGDLS, CDR2 YYNGEE. The CDR3 is 13 residues long. The V and J ends lost 4 bases and 2 bases, in that order; junction bases with no gene match: 3. The CDR3 region is CASSPTGAYEQYF. CDR3 coding DNA: TGTGCCAGCAGCCCCACAGGGGCCTACGAGCAGTACTTC.

The chain has TRBV5-4 and TRBJ2-3, with 8 bases fitting TRBD2. The CDR3 totals 15 residues. With 4 bases clipped from V and 0 bases from J, the junction kept 4 bases outside the gene matches. Germline lookup yields CDR1 SGHNT and CDR2 YYREEE (reference sequence). The CDR3: CASSRSGASTDTQYF. In nucleotides, the CDR3 is TGTGCCAGCAGCCGTAGCGGGGCTAGCACAGATACGCAGTATTTT.

J is TRBJ2-7 and V is TRBV7-9, with 14 bases that match TRBD2. This CDR3 is 17 amino acids long. V lost 5 bases and J lost 7; bases outside the gene matches: 13. Germline V lookup: CDR1 SEHNR, CDR2 FQNEAQ (reference sequence). The chain's CDR3 is CASSRLRGTSGSQEQYF. The CDR3 region has the DNA TGTGCCAGCAGCCGCCTCAGGGGGACTAGCGGGAGTCAGGAGCAGTACTTC.

J is TRBJ2-1 and V is TRBV5-4; maybe TRBD1 (6 bases). Trimming left V 0 bases short and J 8 bases short, with 12 bases between. The CDR3 has 14 residues. Germline V gene sequence: CDR1 SGHNT, CDR2 YYREEE (reference sequence). DNA of the CDR3: TGTGCCAGCAGCTTGGGACAGGCTTGGGATGAGCAGTTCTTC. It yields the protein CASSLGQAWDEQFF.

The rearrangement links TRBV19 to TRBJ1-2; D ambiguous. The CDR3 has 14 amino acids. Germline CDR1 and CDR2: LNHDA and SQIVND (reference sequence). The V end was cut by 2 bases, the J end by 3 bases, with 10 bases between. CDR3 nucleotide sequence: TGTGCCAGTAGTATAAGCTGGAGGGACTATGGCTACACCTTC. As protein: CASSISWRDYGYTF.

The V gene is TRBV18, the J gene TRBJ2-5, with D unresolved. V shed 0 bases and J shed 0 bases, with 8 bases lying between them. The CDR3 has 15 amino acids. Germline-derived CDR1 and CDR2 are KGHSH and LQKENI. This CDR3 is CASSPPYGYQETQYF. Written as DNA, the CDR3 is TGTGCCAGCTCACCACCCTACGGGTACCAAGAGACCCAGTACTTC.

The rearrangement links TRBV2 to TRBJ2-7; tentatively, D is TRBD2 (6 bases). Trimming left V 7 bases short and J 1 base short, with 14 bases between. The CDR3 length is 14 residues. Germline V gene data show CDR1 as SNHLY and CDR2 as FYNNEI. The chain's CDR3 is CASITYSGSYEQYF. CDR3 nucleotide sequence: TGTGCCAGCATAACCTATAGCGGATCCTACGAGCAGTACTTC.

The chain has TRBV4-3 and TRBJ2-1; 9 positions match TRBD2. This CDR3 is 16 amino acids long. V lost 0 bases and J lost 0; bases outside the gene matches: 0. Germline V gene data show CDR1 as LGHNA and CDR2 as YSLEER. The CDR3 DNA reads as TGCGCCAGCAGCCAAGAAGCGGGAGGCTCCTACAATGAGCAGTTCTTC. Its protein product is CASSQEAGGSYNEQFF.

This chain uses TRBV19 with TRBJ2-3; TRBD2 matches at 7 bases. The germline V gene encodes CDR1 LNHDA and CDR2 SQIVND (reference sequence). The CDR3 has 15 amino acids. V shed 3 bases and J 3 bases; nucleotides not matched to a gene: 6. Here the CDR3 reads CASSIVGGRTDTQYF. In DNA form, the CDR3 reads TGTGCCAGTAGTATTGTTGGCGGGAGAACAGATACGCAGTATTTT. Full variable domain (outside the CDR3, taken from reference TRBV19 and TRBJ2-3): DGGITQSPKYLFRKEGQNVTLSCEQNLNHDAMYWYRQDPGQGLRLIYYSQIVNDFQKGDIAEGYSVSREKKESFPLTVTSAQKNPTAFYLCASSIVGGRTDTQYFGPGTRLTVL.